This TCR beta chain was recovered during a study of CD8 T cells in ankylosing spondylitis. MiXCR, run by TCRdb on the 5' RACE reads, gives a single entry per CDR3 protein. The sample lists 300,000 to 350,000 distinct CDR3 sequences; more than 9% were seen once. This CDR3 is 14 amino acids long. Germline V gene data show CDR1 as KGHSH and CDR2 as LQKENI. V trimming: 5 bases; J trimming: 4 bases; junction bases outside the gene matches: 2. Sequencing was carried out using blood, either unsorted or a sorted T cell fraction (not recorded which). This receptor was identified in a female donor with ankylosing spondylitis or in good health (not recorded which). This chain uses TRBV18 with TRBJ2-7; 13 bases line up with TRBD2. Written as DNA, the CDR3 is TGTGCCAGCTCAGGGACTAGCGGGATGTACGAGCAGTACTTC. Protein: CASSGTSGMYEQYF. Combining the CDR3 with reference TRBV18 and TRBJ2-7 gives the whole variable domain NAGVMQNPRHLVRRRGQEARLRCSPMKGHSHVYWYRQLPEEGLKFMVYLQKENIIDESGMPKERFSAEFPKEGPSILRIQQVVRGDSAAYFCASSGTSGMYEQYFGPGTRLTVT.